This T cell receptor beta chain was recovered during a study of blood T cell repertoires in COVID-19. On the study more broadly: Acute and convalescent COVID-19 samples came from the United States, Italy and Spain. Sources were T cells, B-cell-depleted T cells, or PBMCs; the material itself was cDNA or gDNA.

The data were produced by immunoSEQ multiplex PCR, yet TCRdb's version contains in-frame clones alone and is incomplete. The sample includes 100,000 to 120,000 clones, about 80% of them seen just once. With 3 bases clipped from V and 4 bases from J, the junction kept 12 bases outside the gene matches. This CDR3 is built from 16 residues. CDR1 is MDHEN and CDR2 is SYDVKM in the germline V gene. The TCR sequence derives from an elderly woman with active or convalescent COVID-19. The sequenced sample was peripheral blood. The V gene is TRBV28, the J gene TRBJ2-7; 7 nucleotides line up with TRBD2. The CDR3 sequence: CASSFSPSSGLYEQYF. The CDR3 DNA follows: TGTGCCAGCAGTTTTTCCCCCTCTAGCGGCCTTTACGAGCAGTACTTC. The entire variable domain, with the rest obtained from reference TRBV28 and TRBJ2-7, is as follows: DVKVTQSSRYLVKRTGEKVFLECVQDMDHENMFWYRQDPGLGLRLIYFSYDVKMKEKGDIPEGYSVSREKKERFSLILESASTNQTSMYLCASSFSPSSGLYEQYFGPGTRLTVT.